Given below is one T cell receptor beta chain in context. The antigen is undetermined. This sample was included in a study of cytomegalovirus exposure and HLA in healthy donors. The wider study: Earlier results showed roughly 110 million unique TCR beta sequences derived from 150 million to 200 million T cells.

Study observations and caveats: The likely explanation for a cluster of highly shared sequence variants was sequencing artifact. Trimming of TCR beta V- and J-genes showed a link, identified in a later analysis, to a missense DCLRE1C variant.

The CDR3 has 13 amino acids. V was pared by 6 bases and J by 2 bases, with 10 bases between. Looked up from germline, CDR1 is MDHEN and CDR2 is SYDVKM. PCR amplification relied on 60 Vbeta primers (plus 13 Jbeta primers). Only in-frame clones appear in the TCRdb table, and some are missing; sequencing was by immunoSEQ multiplex PCR. The data contain approximately 170,000 clones, roughly 73% of them seen just once; the ten biggest clones take up over 2.5%. The clonotype originates from a female donor in good health and CMV-seronegative. Input material: PBMCs. The chain links TRBV28 to TRBJ1-2, with D possibly matching TRBD1 (5 bases). The CDR3 nucleotides read TGTGCCAGCAGAAACGGGGGGAACTATGGCTACACCTTC. Encoded protein: CASRNGGNYGYTF.